What follows are 19 T cell receptor beta chains derived from one specimen sequenced in a study of blood T cell repertoires in COVID-19 (dated by TCRdb to 2019 to 2021). Library prep was done by the immunoSEQ multiplex PCR assay. Imported from immuneACCESS, the table was reduced by TCRdb to in-frame sequences with V and J called. These copies leave out some clones; in studies compared against another copy, an unresolved V gene accounts for under half, and the cause of the remainder is not known. The sample table shows about 120,000 clones, and almost 85% are seen once. The ten largest account for roughly 7% of the sample. Sequenced input: peripheral blood. The receptors originated from a man aged 70 or older with active or convalescent COVID-19.

The genes are TRBV7-2 and TRBJ2-7; TRBD1 matches at 7 bases. The junction had 6 bases not matched to a gene; V was cut back by 4 bases and J by 3 bases. This CDR3 has 14 residues. In germline, CDR1 is SGHTA, CDR2 FQGNSA. CDR3 loop: CASSSAGGNYEQYF. CDR3 DNA: TGTGCCAGCAGCTCCGCAGGGGGAAACTACGAGCAGTACTTC.

The chain carries TRBV4-3 and TRBJ2-3, with 13 bases fitting TRBD2. The junction had 12 bases not matched to a gene; V was cut back by 4 bases and J by 5 bases. The V gene's germline CDR1 is LGHNA and CDR2 YSLEER. The length of the CDR3 is 18 residues. The CDR3: CASSPGTSGAPWVDTQYF. The CDR3 region has the DNA TGCGCCAGCAGCCCCGGGACTAGCGGGGCCCCCTGGGTAGATACGCAGTATTTT.

In its sample, this clone was seen once. The V call is TRBV12-3 or TRBV12-4, the J call TRBJ1-4, with D tentatively TRBD1 (6 bases). Trimming left V 5 bases short and J 14 bases short, with 12 bases between. CDR3 size: 11 residues. The CDR3 region is CASSLDSHLFF. CDR3 nucleotide sequence: TGTGCCAGCAGTCTGGACAGTCATCTGTTTTTT.

This chain connects TRBV2 to TRBJ2-7; 12 bases agree with TRBD2. The CDR3 sequence is 14 residues long. Unmatched junction bases numbered 4, after V lost 7 bases and J lost 3 bases. Germline V gene data show CDR1 as SNHLY and CDR2 as FYNNEI. CDR3 nucleotide sequence: TGTGCCAGCACCCCACTAGCGGGGGGCTACGAGCAGTACTTC. Residues: CASTPLAGGYEQYF.

The chain carries TRBV5-1 and TRBJ2-7; 9 bases match TRBD2. The V and J ends lost 4 bases and 2 bases, in that order; junction bases with no gene match: 7. Germline lookup yields CDR1 SGHRS and CDR2 YFSETQ. The CDR3 covers 15 residues. DNA for the CDR3: TGCGCCAGCAGCCCCGAGCGGGGGGAACCCTACGAGCAGTACTTC. Amino acids: CASSPERGEPYEQYF.

CDR3 bases: TGTGCCAGCAGTTTTTTGACAGGGGGTCGCAATCAGCCCCAGCATTTT. It yields the protein CASSFLTGGRNQPQHF. This chain links TRBV27 with TRBJ1-5; 9 bases match TRBD1. Trimming at V came to 3 bases and at J to 2 bases, leaving 5 bases not matched to a gene. Germline V gene data show CDR1 as MNHEY and CDR2 as SMNVEV (reference sequence). The CDR3 runs to 16 residues.

The chain combines TRBV18 with TRBJ1-2; a possible D gene is TRBD1 (6 bases). V was shortened by 5 bases and J by 2 bases, with 9 bases between the two germline ends. The CDR3 consists of 13 residues. Germline V gene lookup returns CDR1 KGHSH and CDR2 LQKENI. CDR3 nucleotide sequence: TGTGCCAGCTCAATACAGGGCAACTATGGCTACACCTTC. This gives the protein CASSIQGNYGYTF. Full variable domain (outside the CDR3, taken from reference TRBV18 and TRBJ1-2): NAGVMQNPRHLVRRRGQEARLRCSPMKGHSHVYWYRQLPEEGLKFMVYLQKENIIDESGMPKERFSAEFPKEGPSILRIQQVVRGDSAAYFCASSIQGNYGYTFGSGTRLTVV.

The chain carries TRBV6-5 and TRBJ2-3; 10 bases align to TRBD2. This CDR3 is built from 15 residues. Germline assignment: CDR1 MNHEY and CDR2 SVGAGI. J lost 2 bases, V lost 7 bases, and 6 bases had no gene match. The CDR3 reads CASILAGGLTDTQYF. Written as DNA, the CDR3 is TGTGCCAGCATCTTAGCGGGGGGTCTCACAGATACGCAGTATTTT.

The table lists this clone with a few counts. This sequence joins TRBV14 and TRBJ1-4; a weak D match, TRBD1 (5 bases). V lost 4 bases to trimming and J lost 6 bases, with 15 bases between them. Germline V lookup: CDR1 SGHDN, CDR2 FVKESK. This CDR3 has 15 residues. CDR3 nucleotides: TGTGCCAGCAGCCCACAGGAAGGGGCCGATGAAAAACTGTTTTTT. As protein: CASSPQEGADEKLFF.

The chain is built from TRBV19 and TRBJ1-1; weak D call: TRBD1 (5 bases). V lost 6 bases, J lost 0 bases, and 14 bases lay in between. Germline-derived CDR1 and CDR2 are LNHDA and SQIVND (reference sequence). This CDR3 has 15 amino acids. This CDR3 reads CASRSGGRLNTEAFF. The CDR3 nucleotides are TGTGCCAGTAGATCGGGGGGGAGGCTGAACACTGAAGCTTTCTTT.

The chain couples TRBV10-2 to TRBJ2-5; 14 bases match TRBD2. The germline V gene has CDR1 WSHSY and CDR2 SAAADI. Losses at the gene ends were 5 bases for V and 3 bases for J; bases not matched to a gene: 2. This CDR3 is built from 15 residues. This chain's CDR3 is CASSSGLAGEETQYF. CDR3 in DNA: TGCGCCAGCAGTTCGGGACTAGCGGGGGAAGAGACCCAGTACTTC.

The chain combines TRBV19 with TRBJ1-1; 9 nucleotides match TRBD1. J gave up 5 bases and V 6 bases, and 4 bases lay outside the gene matches. The V gene's germline CDR1 is LNHDA and CDR2 SQIVND (reference sequence). This CDR3 contains 13 residues. CDR3 sequence (DNA): TGTGCCAGTAGCGGGACAGGGAGGACTGAAGCTTTCTTT. Translating it yields CASSGTGRTEAFF.

The chain has TRBV28 and TRBJ1-3; 7 bases map to TRBD1. Germline V gene sequence: CDR1 MDHEN, CDR2 SYDVKM. J lost 3 bases, V lost 5 bases, and 7 bases had no gene match. This CDR3 contains 15 residues. CDR3: CASSATPGGGNTIYF. The CDR3 DNA reads as TGTGCCAGCAGTGCGACGCCAGGGGGTGGAAACACCATATATTTT. Filled out from reference TRBV28 and TRBJ1-3, the complete variable domain reads DVKVTQSSRYLVKRTGEKVFLECVQDMDHENMFWYRQDPGLGLRLIYFSYDVKMKEKGDIPEGYSVSREKKERFSLILESASTNQTSMYLCASSATPGGGNTIYFGEGSWLTVV.

The chain links TRBV19 to TRBJ2-1; D is uncertain. The V end was cut by 4 bases, the J end by 7 bases, with 8 bases between. Germline-derived CDR1 and CDR2 are LNHDA and SQIVND (reference sequence). This CDR3 contains 12 residues. The CDR3 region is CASSTSENEQFF. For the CDR3, the DNA is TGTGCCAGTAGTACCTCGGAGAATGAGCAGTTCTTC.

V and J are TRBV11-3 and TRBJ2-1, with D maybe TRBD1 (5 bases). Germline CDR1 SGHNT, CDR2 YENEEA. The CDR3 sequence is 15 residues long. V was shortened by 1 base and J by 7 bases, with 14 bases between the two germline ends. The CDR3 DNA reads TGTGCCAGCAGCTTAGTTTCCCAGGGTGTAAATGAGCAGTTCTTC. It is translated as CASSLVSQGVNEQFF.

As for this clone: This sample also contains other DNA sequences that code for the same CDR3. The CDR3 sequence is CASGQPEGLGLANNIQYF. DNA of the CDR3: TGTGCTAGTGGTCAACCCGAGGGGTTAGGGCTAGCGAATAACATTCAGTACTTC. The V and J genes are TRBV12-5 and TRBJ2-4, with a tentative D call TRBD2 (6 bases). The ends were cut back, 5 bases at V and 7 bases at J, with 27 bases in the middle. Germline assignment: CDR1 LGHNT and CDR2 FRNRAP. The CDR3 totals 18 residues.

CDR3 coding DNA: TGCGCCAGCAGCTGGGGGGACAGCAATCAGCCCCAGCATTTT. Translation gives CASSWGDSNQPQHF. This chain uses TRBV5-1 with TRBJ1-5; a possible D gene is TRBD1 (5 bases). CDR1 and CDR2 (germline): SGHRS, YFSETQ. The CDR3 extends over 14 amino acids. The V gene lost 3 bases and the J gene lost 1 base, with 8 bases spanning the gap. The full variable domain, in which reference TRBV5-1 and TRBJ1-5 provide the parts outside the CDR3, is KAGVTQTPRYLIKTRGQQVTLSCSPISGHRSVSWYQQTPGQGLQFLFEYFSETQRNKGNFPGRFSGRQFSNSRSEMNVSTLELGDSALYLCASSWGDSNQPQHFGDGTRLSIL.

This clone appeared a single time. This chain joins TRBV23-1 and TRBJ2-7; 8 bases agree with TRBD1. TRBV23-1 is sorted into the ORF group, with uncertain function. The CDR3 sequence is 15 residues long. The ends lost 3 bases at V and 1 base at J; junction bases unmatched: 5. CDR3 in DNA: TGCGCCAGCAGTCATAAGACAGGGGCATCCTACGAGCAGTACTTC. Translating it yields CASSHKTGASYEQYF.

The chain carries TRBV5-1 and TRBJ2-7; D not resolved. Trimming cost V 5 bases and J 5 bases, with 8 bases left between them. The CDR3 is made up of 11 amino acids. Germline CDR1 reads SGHRS; CDR2 reads YFSETQ. The CDR3 reads CASSSADEQYF. The CDR3 DNA reads TGCGCCAGCAGTTCCGCGGACGAGCAGTACTTC.